Shown below are 16 T cell receptor beta chains from a single sample sequenced in a study of sequential checkpoint blockade in melanoma. Assay used: immunoSEQ multiplex PCR; TCRdb lists only in-frame clones, some missing. The table includes about 21,000 clones, around 26% detected once. Treatment noted: randomized to nivolumab then ipilimumab (arm A) or the reverse (arm B). The source material was tumor tissue (inferred from file names), sampled from a patient given nivolumab and ipilimumab in sequence. Receptors were obtained from a human donor with melanoma.

This clone appeared a few times. The genes are TRBV28 and TRBJ1-2; 8 bases are a match to TRBD1. Germline V gene data show CDR1 as MDHEN and CDR2 as SYDVKM. The CDR3 loop spans 12 amino acids. The V and J ends lost 4 bases and 7 bases, in that order; junction bases with no gene match: 2. For the CDR3, the DNA is TGTGCCAGCAGTTCCGGACAGGGTGGCTACACCTTC. Encoded protein: CASSSGQGGYTF.

The J gene is TRBJ2-5, the V gene TRBV14, with D tentatively TRBD2 (5 bases). Germline CDR1 is SGHDN and CDR2 is FVKESK. The CDR3 sequence is 14 residues long. The V gene lost 2 bases and the J gene lost 5 bases, with 12 bases spanning the gap. The CDR3 sequence is CASSQRSRGETQYF. CDR3 nucleotide sequence: TGTGCCAGCAGCCAAAGAAGCCGAGGGGAGACCCAGTACTTC.

The V call is TRBV18, the J call TRBJ1-2; TRBD1 might be the D (5 bases). Deletions cut 3 bases from V and 7 bases from J, with 12 bases between. The CDR3 is made up of 13 amino acids. Germline V CDR1 and CDR2: KGHSH, LQKENI. CDR3 bases: TGTGCCAGCTCACCCACTAGGGGAAGTGGCTACACCTTC. Its protein is CASSPTRGSGYTF.

This clone was seen ten or more times. V and J are TRBV9 and TRBJ2-3; D ambiguous. This CDR3 spans 14 amino acids. Trimming cost V 4 bases and J 2 bases, with 11 bases left between them. Germline-derived CDR1 and CDR2 are SGDLS and YYNGEE. The CDR3: CASSQFGPTDTQYF. The CDR3 bases are TGTGCCAGCAGCCAGTTCGGGCCCACAGATACGCAGTATTTT. The complete variable domain, with remaining parts taken from reference TRBV9 and TRBJ2-3, reads DSGVTQTPKHLITATGQRVTLRCSPRSGDLSVYWYQQSLDQGLQFLIQYYNGEERAKGNILERFSAQQFPDLHSELNLSSLELGDSALYFCASSQFGPTDTQYFGPGTRLTVL.

This clone was recorded only once. The genes are TRBV18 and TRBJ2-1; tentatively, D is TRBD1 (6 bases). The CDR3 contains 18 residues. The V and J ends lost 3 bases and 5 bases respectively, with 23 bases between them. Germline V gives CDR1 KGHSH, CDR2 LQKENI. CDR3: CASSPLAGSPQGNNEQFF. For the CDR3, the DNA is TGTGCCAGCTCACCCCTCGCCGGATCACCCCAGGGGAACAATGAGCAGTTCTTC. Filled out from reference TRBV18 and TRBJ2-1, the complete variable domain reads NAGVMQNPRHLVRRRGQEARLRCSPMKGHSHVYWYRQLPEEGLKFMVYLQKENIIDESGMPKERFSAEFPKEGPSILRIQQVVRGDSAAYFCASSPLAGSPQGNNEQFFGPGTRLTVL.

The chain carries TRBV6-8 and TRBJ1-5, with 7 bases identical to TRBD1. CDR1 MNHGY and CDR2 SAAAGT come from the germline V gene. The CDR3 covers 17 residues. Losses at the gene ends were 2 bases for V and 3 bases for J; bases not matched to a gene: 10. CDR3 sequence (DNA): TGTGCCAGCAGTTACGCAACCGACAGGGTCATCAATCAGCCCCAGCATTTT. Translating it yields CASSYATDRVINQPQHF.

The gene calls are TRBV25-1 and TRBJ1-2; 11 nucleotides align to TRBD1. Germline CDR1 and CDR2: MGHDK and SYGVNS. The length of the CDR3 is 14 residues. The V gene end was trimmed by 4 bases and the J gene end by 4 bases; junction bases not matched to a gene: 2. CDR3 sequence reads: CASSGDRGVYGYTF. The CDR3 DNA follows: TGTGCCAGCAGTGGGGACAGGGGGGTCTATGGCTACACCTTC.

This clone is termed medium-sized. The rearrangement joins TRBV9 to TRBJ1-1, with a weak D call TRBD1 (6 bases). Between the trimmed V and J ends, which lost 0 bases and 7 bases, there was a span of 10 bases. CDR1 and CDR2 (germline): SGDLS, YYNGEE. This CDR3 region has 13 residues. The CDR3 DNA follows: TGTGCCAGCAGCGTAGACGGACAGCTTGAAGCTTTCTTT. Residues: CASSVDGQLEAFF.

This clone was picked up a small number of times. This CDR3 is CASSPQPTDTLNIQYF. The CDR3 DNA reads as TGCGCCAGCAGCCCCCAACCGACAGACACCCTAAACATTCAGTACTTC. The chain links TRBV4-1 to TRBJ2-4; TRBD1 is a possible D gene (5 bases). CDR1 MGHRA and CDR2 YSYEKL come from the germline V gene. This CDR3 region has 16 residues. Between the trimmed V and J ends, which lost 4 bases and 6 bases, there was a span of 19 bases.

Many counts were recorded for this clone. V gene TRBV11-3 combines with J gene TRBJ2-3; possible D gene TRBD2, 6 bases. The CDR3 loop spans 14 amino acids. Trimming took off 1 base at V and 6 bases at J, with 11 bases between the two ends. Germline CDR1 is SGHNT and CDR2 is YENEEA. The CDR3 sequence is CASSLGLGGDTQYF. The CDR3 DNA reads TGTGCCAGCAGCTTAGGCCTGGGGGGTGATACGCAGTATTTT.

This chain joins TRBV28 and TRBJ1-1, with D hard to call. CDR1 is MDHEN, CDR2 SYDVKM, per germline. There are 15 residues in the CDR3. Trimming left V 5 bases short and J 0 bases short, with 13 bases between. The CDR3 protein is CASSLPGTLNTEAFF. For the CDR3, the DNA is TGTGCCAGCAGTCTCCCGGGAACTTTGAACACTGAAGCTTTCTTT.

The V gene is TRBV28, the J gene TRBJ1-2, with a weak D call TRBD1 (5 bases). Germline assignment: CDR1 MDHEN and CDR2 SYDVKM. Trimming removed 2 bases at V and 10 bases at J, with 14 bases between. This CDR3 is 13 amino acids long. The CDR3 reads CASSLGADRDYTF. DNA for the CDR3: TGTGCCAGCAGTTTAGGGGCGGACCGGGACTACACCTTC.

This chain connects TRBV5-1 to TRBJ2-3, with TRBD1 identical over 7 bases. The J segment lost 0 bases and the V segment lost 0 bases, leaving 4 bases of the junction unmatched. There are 16 residues in the CDR3. The germline V gene has CDR1 SGHRS and CDR2 YFSETQ. The CDR3 DNA sequence: TGCGCCAGCAGCTTGGCGACAGGGCCTAGCACAGATACGCAGTATTTT. Protein product: CASSLATGPSTDTQYF. The full variable domain, its missing parts supplied by reference TRBV5-1 and TRBJ2-3, is KAGVTQTPRYLIKTRGQQVTLSCSPISGHRSVSWYQQTPGQGLQFLFEYFSETQRNKGNFPGRFSGRQFSNSRSEMNVSTLELGDSALYLCASSLATGPSTDTQYFGPGTRLTVL.

This clone turned up a few times. V and J are TRBV11-3 and TRBJ2-1, with TRBD1 matching over 9 bases. The germline V gene encodes CDR1 SGHNT and CDR2 YENEEA. The V and J ends lost 5 bases and 2 bases, in that order; junction bases with no gene match: 4. This CDR3 spans 15 amino acids. The DNA of the CDR3 is TGTGCCAGCAGCCCGGGACAGGGAGCCTACAATGAGCAGTTCTTC. Translation: CASSPGQGAYNEQFF.

J is TRBJ1-4 and V is TRBV9; D may be TRBD1 (5 bases). Per germline, CDR1 SGDLS and CDR2 YYNGEE. The germline V and J ends were trimmed by 4 bases and 8 bases, with 15 bases remaining between them. The CDR3 runs 14 residues. The CDR3 DNA follows: TGTGCCAGCAGCCGGACACATCCGGGAGAAAAACTGTTTTTT. Amino acid sequence: CASSRTHPGEKLFF.

This clone showed up just a few times. The rearrangement links TRBV11-3 to TRBJ2-3; D ambiguous. From germline, CDR1 is SGHNT and CDR2 YENEEA. This CDR3 region has 14 residues. V lost 5 bases and J 2 bases, leaving 11 bases between the germline ends. CDR3 sequence reads: CASSPGGDTDTQYF. As DNA, the CDR3 is TGTGCCAGCAGCCCGGGTGGGGACACAGATACGCAGTATTTT.